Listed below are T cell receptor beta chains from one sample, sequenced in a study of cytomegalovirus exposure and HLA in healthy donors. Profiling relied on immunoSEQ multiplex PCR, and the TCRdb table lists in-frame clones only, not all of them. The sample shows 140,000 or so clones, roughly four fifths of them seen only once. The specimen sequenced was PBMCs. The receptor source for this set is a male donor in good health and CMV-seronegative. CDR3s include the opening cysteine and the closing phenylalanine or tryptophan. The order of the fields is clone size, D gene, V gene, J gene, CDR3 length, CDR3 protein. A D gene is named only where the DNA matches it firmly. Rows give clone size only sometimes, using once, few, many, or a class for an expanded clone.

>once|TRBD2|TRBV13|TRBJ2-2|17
CATKTASGSGSTGELFF
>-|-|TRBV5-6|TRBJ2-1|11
CASSSYNEQFF
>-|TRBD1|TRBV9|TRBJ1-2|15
CASSTRRDRLGDYTF
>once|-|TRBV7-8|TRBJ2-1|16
CASSPRRGLSYNEQFF
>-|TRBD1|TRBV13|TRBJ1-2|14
CASSTQDRASGYTF
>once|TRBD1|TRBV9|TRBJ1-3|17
CASSVTPRQGVGNTIYF
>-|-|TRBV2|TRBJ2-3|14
CASSAYPGTDTQYF
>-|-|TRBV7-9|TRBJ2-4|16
CSSSLVRGQAKNIQYF
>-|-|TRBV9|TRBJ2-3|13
CASSVAIADTQYF
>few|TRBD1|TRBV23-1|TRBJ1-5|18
CASLGGQGSSNSNQPQHF
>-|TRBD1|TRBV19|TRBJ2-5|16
CASSVPRNRGRETQYF
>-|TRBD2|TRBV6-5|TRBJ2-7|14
CASSASGGVYEQYF
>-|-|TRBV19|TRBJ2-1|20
CASSPDPLGFVRADNNEQFF
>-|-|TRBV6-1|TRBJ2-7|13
CASSEGGIYEQYF
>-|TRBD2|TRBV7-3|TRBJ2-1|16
CASSRQTSGRAGEQFF
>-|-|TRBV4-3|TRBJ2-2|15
CASSPAGLHTGELFF
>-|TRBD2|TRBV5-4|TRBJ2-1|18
CASSLARLSGGPYNEQFF
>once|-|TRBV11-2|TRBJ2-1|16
CASSPAQTGSYNEQFF
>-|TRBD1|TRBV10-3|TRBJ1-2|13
CAIRRTGTYGYTF
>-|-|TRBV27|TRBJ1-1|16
CASSLVVAQRHTEAFF
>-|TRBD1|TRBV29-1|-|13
CSVAGTGRYEQYF
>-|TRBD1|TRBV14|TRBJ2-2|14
CASSGTGGTGELFF
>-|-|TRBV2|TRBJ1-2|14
CASREWGGDYGYTF
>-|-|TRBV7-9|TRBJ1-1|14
CASSLADKNTEAFF
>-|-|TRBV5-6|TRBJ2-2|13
CASSLVSPGELFF
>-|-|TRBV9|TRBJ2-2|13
CASSVLEVGELFF
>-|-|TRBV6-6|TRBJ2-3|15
CASSPPGSRTDTQYF
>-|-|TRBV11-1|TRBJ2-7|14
CASSPRWLYSEQYF
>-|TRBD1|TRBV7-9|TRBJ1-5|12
CSSSLGGQPQHF
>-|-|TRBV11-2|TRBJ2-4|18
CASSSIPLSDRSKNIQYF
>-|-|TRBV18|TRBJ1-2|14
CASSPPVANYGYTF
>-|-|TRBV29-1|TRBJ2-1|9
CSVEVEGFF
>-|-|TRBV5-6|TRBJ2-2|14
CASSLGQNTGELFF
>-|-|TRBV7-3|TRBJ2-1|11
CASSLDNEQFF
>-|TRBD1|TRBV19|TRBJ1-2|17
CASCTPGQGFICYGYTF
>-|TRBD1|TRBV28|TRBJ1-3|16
CASTHMTGDSGNTIYF
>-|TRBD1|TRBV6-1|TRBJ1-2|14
CASSGDTGGHGYTF
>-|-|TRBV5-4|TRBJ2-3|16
CASSLVSAGFTDTQYF
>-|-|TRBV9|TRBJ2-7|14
CASSGREWPYEQYF
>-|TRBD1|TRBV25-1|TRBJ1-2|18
CASSELSPRDRGDYGYTF
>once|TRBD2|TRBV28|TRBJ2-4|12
CAAGVGSNIQYF
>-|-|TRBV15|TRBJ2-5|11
CATSPQETQYF
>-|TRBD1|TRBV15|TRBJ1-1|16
CATSRGGTGGSTEAFF
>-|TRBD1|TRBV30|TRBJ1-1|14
CAWSFGQVNTEAFF
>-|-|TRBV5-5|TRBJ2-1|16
CASSLVPGAAANEQFF
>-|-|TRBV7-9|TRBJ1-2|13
CASSGDLGGGYTF
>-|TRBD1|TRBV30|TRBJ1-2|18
CAWSVRDRGRRTGYGYTF
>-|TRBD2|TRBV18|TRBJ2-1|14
CASSGLAGGREQFF
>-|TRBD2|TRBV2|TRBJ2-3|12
CASSRLAGAQYF
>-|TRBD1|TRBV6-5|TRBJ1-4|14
CASSTGGSGEKLFF
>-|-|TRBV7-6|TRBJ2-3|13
CASSLAPVDTQYF